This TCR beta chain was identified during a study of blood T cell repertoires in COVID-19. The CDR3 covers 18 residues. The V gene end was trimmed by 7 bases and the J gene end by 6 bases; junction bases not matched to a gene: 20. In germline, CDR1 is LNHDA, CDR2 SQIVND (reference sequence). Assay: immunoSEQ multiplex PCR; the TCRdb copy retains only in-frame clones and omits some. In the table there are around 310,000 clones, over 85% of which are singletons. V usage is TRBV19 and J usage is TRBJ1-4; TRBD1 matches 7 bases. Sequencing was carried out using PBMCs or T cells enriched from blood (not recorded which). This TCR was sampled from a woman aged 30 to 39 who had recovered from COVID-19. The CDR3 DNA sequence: TGTGCCAGTACCCAACCCCAGGGCGACAGGGCGGCGGATGAAAAACTGTTTTTT. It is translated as CASTQPQGDRAADEKLFF.